Presented here are 9 T cell receptor beta chains from one specimen sequenced in a study of cytomegalovirus exposure and HLA in healthy donors. 13 Jbeta primers and 60 Vbeta primers were used for the PCR. Measured with immunoSEQ multiplex PCR; TCRdb has only the in-frame clones, and not every one. Counted here are about 160,000 clones, roughly four fifths occurring once; the ten biggest clones make up 8.5%. The source material was PBMCs. These receptors were taken from a male donor in good health and CMV-seropositive.

This clone was recorded a few times. The CDR3 is CASSFGTGGSTEAFF. The CDR3 bases are TGTGCCAGCAGCTTCGGGACAGGGGGTAGCACTGAAGCTTTCTTT. The rearrangement links TRBV7-8 to TRBJ1-1; 11 bases agree with TRBD1. V dropped 3 bases and J dropped 4; count of bases not matched to a gene: 4. The CDR3 spans 15 residues. Germline V gene lookup returns CDR1 SGHVS and CDR2 FQNEAQ.

The chain combines TRBV6-1 with TRBJ1-1, with D tentatively TRBD1 (6 bases). Trimming removed 5 bases from V and 6 bases from J, with 19 bases in between. CDR3 length equals 15 residues. Germline lookup yields CDR1 MNHNS and CDR2 SASEGT. The CDR3 sequence is CASSLGSQGRSEAFF. CDR3 nucleotide sequence: TGTGCCAGCAGTCTTGGGTCACAGGGTAGGTCTGAAGCTTTCTTT.

V usage is TRBV28 and J usage is TRBJ1-2; D is uncertain. Trimming removed 2 bases from V and 4 bases from J, with 14 bases in between. This CDR3 has 15 residues. The germline V gene has CDR1 MDHEN and CDR2 SYDVKM. The CDR3 region is CASSLRGLIRYGYTF. CDR3 nucleotide sequence: TGTGCCAGCAGTTTAAGAGGCCTAATTCGCTATGGCTACACCTTC.

In this sample, this clone turned up once. DNA of the CDR3: TGTGCCAGCAGGGGCAGGGGGGCGCGGACCGGGGAGCTGTTTTTT. Protein: CASRGRGARTGELFF. The chain links TRBV7-9 to TRBJ2-2; D is perhaps TRBD1 (7 bases). V was cut by 6 bases and J by 5 bases, with 16 bases left in between. CDR1 SEHNR and CDR2 FQNEAQ come from the germline V gene (reference sequence). The CDR3 extends over 15 amino acids.

The J gene is TRBJ2-7, the V gene TRBV28; 8 bases map to TRBD2. The CDR3 sequence is 15 residues long. V lost 11 bases to trimming and J lost 0 bases; unmatched junction nucleotides: 12. Germline loops: CDR1 MDHEN, CDR2 SYDVKM. In DNA form, the CDR3 reads TGTGCCGTCCGGGGGTCCGGGAGGGGCTCCTACGAGCAGTACTTC. Protein: CAVRGSGRGSYEQYF.

J is TRBJ2-1 and V is TRBV11-2, with 9 positions matching TRBD2. The trim removed 5 bases at V and 5 bases at J, leaving 10 bases unmatched. The CDR3 runs 16 residues. Germline V gives CDR1 SGHAT, CDR2 FQNNGV. The CDR3 loop reads CASSPVAGGPDNEQFF. The CDR3 nucleotides read TGTGCCAGCAGCCCCGTGGCGGGGGGGCCGGACAATGAGCAGTTCTTC.

The V call is TRBV20-1, the J call TRBJ2-1; the match to TRBD2 covers 7 bases. The CDR3 is 11 residues long. CDR1 DFQATT and CDR2 SNEGSKA come from the germline V gene (reference sequence). The V segment lost 3 bases and the J segment 8 bases; nucleotides outside the gene matches: 1. The CDR3 reads CSARGRDEQFF. CDR3 nucleotides: TGCAGTGCTAGGGGGAGGGATGAGCAGTTCTTC.

The chain has TRBV7-8 and TRBJ2-7, with D maybe TRBD1 (6 bases). This CDR3 is built from 16 residues. Per germline, CDR1 SGHVS and CDR2 FQNEAQ. Trimming removed 5 bases at V and 0 bases at J, with 17 bases between. This CDR3 is CASSPLGTPSSYEQYF. CDR3 DNA: TGTGCCAGCAGCCCCCTGGGGACACCAAGCTCCTACGAGCAGTACTTC.

The CDR3 loop reads CASSPRRARSTDTQYF. Written as DNA, the CDR3 is TGTGCCAGCAGCCCGAGGAGGGCGCGGAGCACAGATACGCAGTATTTT. J is TRBJ2-3 and V is TRBV7-9; D is perhaps TRBD2 (6 bases). Germline V gene sequence: CDR1 SEHNR, CDR2 FQNEAQ (reference sequence). This CDR3 contains 16 residues. V dropped 5 bases and J dropped 0 bases, with 15 bases sitting between them.